These 21 T cell receptor beta chains share one sample of origin, sequenced in a study of cytomegalovirus exposure and HLA in healthy donors. In the PCR, 60 Vbeta and 13 Jbeta primers were used. Some clones are missing from TCRdb's copy, which holds only in-frame ones; the method was immunoSEQ multiplex PCR. This table holds 100,000 to 150,000 clones, around 75% found once. Sequencing was carried out using PBMCs. Receptor source: a woman in her forties or fifties in good health and CMV-seronegative.

This chain connects TRBV10-3 to TRBJ2-7, with TRBD1 matching over 9 bases. CDR1 ENHRY and CDR2 SYGVKD come from the germline V gene. The trim removed 0 bases at V and 3 bases at J, leaving 3 bases unmatched. There are 15 residues in the CDR3. The CDR3 loop reads CAISESTGGGYEQYF. Here the CDR3 DNA reads TGTGCCATCAGTGAGTCGACAGGGGGGGGCTACGAGCAGTACTTC.

The gene calls are TRBV19 and TRBJ1-6; D gene ambiguous. This CDR3 region has 14 residues. Per germline, CDR1 LNHDA and CDR2 SQIVND (reference sequence). The V gene lost 7 bases and the J gene lost 7 bases, with 14 bases spanning the gap. CDR3 residues: CASTNPGGNSPLHF. In DNA, the CDR3 is TGTGCCAGTACTAACCCTGGAGGCAATTCACCCCTCCACTTT.

This clone was seen just once. The chain combines TRBV7-3 with TRBJ2-1, with D possibly TRBD1 on 5 matching bases. The CDR3 consists of 15 residues. Germline CDR1 SGHTA, CDR2 FQGTGA. The V end was cut by 5 bases, the J end by 4 bases, with 15 bases between. CDR3 amino acids: CASSKTGDGYNEQFF. The CDR3 bases are TGTGCCAGCAGCAAAACAGGAGACGGATACAATGAGCAGTTCTTC.

The CDR3 here is CASTLDSTYEQYF. CDR3 DNA: TGTGCCAGCACCTTGGACAGTACCTACGAGCAGTACTTC. The chain uses TRBV2 and TRBJ2-5; weak D call: TRBD1 (6 bases). The J call is uncertain, as TRBJ2-7 better fits the DNA end. The CDR3 runs to 13 residues. CDR1 and CDR2 (germline): SNHLY, FYNNEI.

The J gene is TRBJ1-1, the V gene TRBV4-1; perhaps TRBD1 as D (6 bases). Germline V gives CDR1 MGHRA, CDR2 YSYEKL. Trimming took 1 base from V and 0 from J, leaving 18 bases between them. The length of the CDR3 is 18 residues. The CDR3, as DNA: TGCGCCAGCAGCCAAGCCCAACTCCTCAGGGGAATGAACACTGAAGCTTTCTTT. This codes for CASSQAQLLRGMNTEAFF.

A few counts support this clone. The V gene is TRBV7-3, the J gene TRBJ1-2, with TRBD1 matching 8 bases. V gave up 0 bases and J gave up 6 bases; unmatched junction bases: 0. From germline, CDR1 is SGHTA and CDR2 FQGTGA. This CDR3 region has 13 residues. This CDR3 is CASSLTTGDGYTF. CDR3 nucleotides: TGTGCCAGCAGCTTAACGACAGGGGATGGCTACACCTTC. The full variable domain, its missing parts supplied by reference TRBV7-3 and TRBJ1-2, is GAGVSQTPSNKVTEKGKYVELRCDPISGHTALYWYRQSLGQGPEFLIYFQGTGAADDSGLPNDRFFAVRPEGSVSTLKIQRTERGDSAVYLCASSLTTGDGYTFGSGTRLTVV.

The chain is built from TRBV7-2 and TRBJ2-1; D possibly corresponds to TRBD1 (6 bases). Germline V gives CDR1 SGHTA, CDR2 FQGNSA. The CDR3 has 14 amino acids. Trimming pared 2 bases from V and 8 bases from J, leaving 13 bases between. The CDR3 reads CASSLLSRGDEQFF. The CDR3 region has the DNA TGTGCCAGCAGCTTATTAAGCAGGGGTGATGAGCAGTTCTTC.

The chain couples TRBV9 to TRBJ2-3; maybe TRBD2 (5 bases). The CDR3 is 14 residues long. The germline V gene encodes CDR1 SGDLS and CDR2 YYNGEE. Trimming removed 0 bases from V and 6 bases from J, with 11 bases in between. For the CDR3, the DNA is TGTGCCAGCAGCGTAGGGGGAGAGGTGGATACGCAGTATTTT. Translation gives CASSVGGEVDTQYF. The whole variable domain, filled in from reference TRBV9 and TRBJ2-3, reads DSGVTQTPKHLITATGQRVTLRCSPRSGDLSVYWYQQSLDQGLQFLIQYYNGEERAKGNILERFSAQQFPDLHSELNLSSLELGDSALYFCASSVGGEVDTQYFGPGTRLTVL.

V gene TRBV11-2 combines with J gene TRBJ2-5; 7 bases match TRBD2. V lost 2 bases and J lost 5; bases outside the gene matches: 8. Germline CDR1 reads SGHAT; CDR2 reads FQNNGV. The CDR3 totals 15 residues. In DNA, the CDR3 is TGTGCCAGCAGCTTACTAGCGGCAGAGGGGGAGACCCAGTACTTC. This translates into CASSLLAAEGETQYF.

This clone was counted between two and nine times. V usage is TRBV7-9 and J usage is TRBJ2-1, with TRBD2 matching over 9 bases. The germline V gene has CDR1 SEHNR and CDR2 FQNEAQ (reference sequence). The J segment lost 5 bases and the V segment lost 5 bases, leaving 7 bases of the junction unmatched. This CDR3 region has 15 residues. CDR3 amino acids: CASSPRREGNNEQFF. The CDR3 nucleotides are TGTGCCAGCAGCCCGCGGCGGGAGGGTAACAATGAGCAGTTCTTC.

V usage is TRBV7-6 and J usage is TRBJ1-1; D is ambiguous. Germline V gene lookup returns CDR1 SGHVS and CDR2 FNYEAQ. V lost 3 bases and J lost 1, with 6 bases in between. The CDR3 has 13 residues. The CDR3 protein is CASSFTENTEAFF. CDR3 in DNA: TGTGCCAGCAGCTTTACAGAGAACACTGAAGCTTTCTTT.

This chain joins TRBV4-1 and TRBJ2-7, with a tentative D call TRBD1 (5 bases). The V end was cut by 3 bases, the J end by 4 bases, with 16 bases between. Germline loops: CDR1 MGHRA, CDR2 YSYEKL. This CDR3 spans 15 amino acids. The CDR3 DNA sequence: TGCGCCAGCAGCCACTCAGGGCCCGCTGATTACGAGCAGTACTTC. Translated, it gives CASSHSGPADYEQYF.

This clone was counted a few times. This chain uses TRBV28 with TRBJ2-7; 7 nucleotides agree with TRBD2. V trimming: 6 bases; J trimming: 3 bases; junction bases outside the gene matches: 8. Germline CDR1 MDHEN, CDR2 SYDVKM. This CDR3 comprises 14 residues. The CDR3 protein is CASRDSGSDYEQYF. The CDR3, as DNA: TGTGCCAGCAGGGATAGCGGGTCCGACTACGAGCAGTACTTC.

This clone was found a few times. The chain links TRBV7-9 to TRBJ2-7; D unclear. Germline V gives CDR1 SEHNR, CDR2 FQNEAQ (reference sequence). Trimming took off 1 base at V and 4 bases at J, with 11 bases between the two ends. The length of the CDR3 is 14 residues. CDR3 residues: CASSLVGRTYEQYF. The CDR3 DNA reads TGTGCCAGCAGCTTAGTGGGCAGAACATACGAGCAGTACTTC.

This rearrangement joins TRBV25-1 to TRBJ1-2; 8 positions agree with TRBD1. The CDR3 has 16 residues. Germline V CDR1 and CDR2: MGHDK, SYGVNS. Germline trimming cut 1 base from V and 7 bases from J; bases unmatched to any gene: 11. CDR3 coding DNA: TGTGCCAGCAGTGAATTTATCGGGCAGGGGGCCTCTGGCTACACCTTC. Translated: CASSEFIGQGASGYTF.

J is TRBJ2-7 and V is TRBV10-3; perhaps TRBD1 as D (5 bases). Trimming took 7 bases from V and 5 from J, leaving 18 bases between them. The CDR3 runs 14 residues. The V gene's germline CDR1 is ENHRY and CDR2 SYGVKD. The CDR3 nucleotides read TGTGCCATCACCCAGGACACGAGTAAGAACGAGCAGTACTTC. Protein product: CAITQDTSKNEQYF.

V gene TRBV28 combines with J gene TRBJ2-1, with 9 bases identical to TRBD2. The V and J ends lost 6 bases and 1 base, in that order; junction bases with no gene match: 7. CDR3 length: 16 residues. CDR1 MDHEN and CDR2 SYDVKM come from the germline V gene. Here the CDR3 DNA reads TGTGCCAGCAGCTGGGAGACTAGCGGTTCCTACAATGAGCAGTTCTTC. It is translated as CASSWETSGSYNEQFF. Based on the CDR3 plus reference TRBV28 and TRBJ2-1, the full variable domain is DVKVTQSSRYLVKRTGEKVFLECVQDMDHENMFWYRQDPGLGLRLIYFSYDVKMKEKGDIPEGYSVSREKKERFSLILESASTNQTSMYLCASSWETSGSYNEQFFGPGTRLTVL.

This rearrangement joins TRBV6-6 to TRBJ2-7; 7 bases align to TRBD1. Trimming removed 5 bases from V and 4 bases from J; junction bases left unmatched: 5. CDR1 is MNHNY, CDR2 SVGAGI, per germline (reference sequence). This CDR3 has 13 amino acids. CDR3 region: CASSPGTAYEQYF. In DNA, the CDR3 is TGTGCCAGCAGTCCGGGGACAGCTTACGAGCAGTACTTC.

J is TRBJ2-1 and V is TRBV7-2, with 8 bases identical to TRBD2. The V gene's germline CDR1 is SGHTA and CDR2 FQGNSA. J was trimmed by 3 bases and V by 4 bases; bases with no gene match: 5. The CDR3 runs to 15 residues. CDR3 loop: CASSSLAGGYNEQFF. As DNA, the CDR3 is TGTGCCAGCAGCTCCTTGGCGGGGGGCTACAATGAGCAGTTCTTC.

This chain connects TRBV7-6 to TRBJ2-2; weak D call: TRBD2 (6 bases). CDR3 length: 16 residues. The germline V gene encodes CDR1 SGHVS and CDR2 FNYEAQ. The germline V and J ends were trimmed by 5 bases and 0 bases, with 13 bases remaining between them. CDR3 coding DNA: TGTGCCAGCAGCCCCCAGGCGGGAACGAACACCGGGGAGCTGTTTTTT. It yields the protein CASSPQAGTNTGELFF.

The rearrangement uses TRBV4-2 and TRBJ2-7; D remains ambiguous. Germline assignment: CDR1 LGHNA and CDR2 YNFKEQ. The CDR3 is 12 amino acids. V was shortened by 1 base and J by 6 bases, with 7 bases between the two germline ends. The CDR3 here is CASSQVASEQYF. In nucleotides, the CDR3 is TGTGCCAGCAGCCAAGTGGCATCCGAGCAGTACTTC.